This T cell receptor (beta chain) was retrieved from a study of T-cell reconstitution after alpha-beta-depleted transplantation in children. Findings and caveats of the study: Two months or so post-transplant, alpha-beta T cells reportedly derived from several hundred expanded graft clones. Surviving recipient T cells and thymic progenitors produced the high day-60 TCRbeta diversity seen in some patients. T-cell numbers and diversity one year post-transplant derived largely from freshly generated T cells.

This clonotype was recorded many times. Antigen unknown. TCRbeta library preparation incorporated unique molecular identifiers. Using its own MiXCR run on the PCR reads, TCRdb lists one record per CDR3 protein. The table shows more than 120,000 distinct CDR3 sequences, with 8.8% occurring only once. There are 14 residues in the CDR3. In germline, CDR1 is SGHKS, CDR2 YYEKEE (reference sequence). The ends were cut back, 3 bases at V and 2 bases at J, with 12 bases in the middle. J is TRBJ2-7 and V is TRBV5-5; a possible D gene is TRBD2 (5 bases). The clonotype originates from a female patient between 2 and 15 years old who had a stem cell transplant for congenital amegakaryocytic thrombocytopenia, so the T cells may come from the graft donor. The specimen comprised PBMCs, mostly from graft donor cells, sampled 180 days after TCRalphabeta/CD19-depleted stem cell transplant. The CDR3 spells CASSSRAGTYEQYF. Written as DNA, the CDR3 is TGTGCCAGCAGCTCGAGGGCCGGTACCTACGAGCAGTACTTC.